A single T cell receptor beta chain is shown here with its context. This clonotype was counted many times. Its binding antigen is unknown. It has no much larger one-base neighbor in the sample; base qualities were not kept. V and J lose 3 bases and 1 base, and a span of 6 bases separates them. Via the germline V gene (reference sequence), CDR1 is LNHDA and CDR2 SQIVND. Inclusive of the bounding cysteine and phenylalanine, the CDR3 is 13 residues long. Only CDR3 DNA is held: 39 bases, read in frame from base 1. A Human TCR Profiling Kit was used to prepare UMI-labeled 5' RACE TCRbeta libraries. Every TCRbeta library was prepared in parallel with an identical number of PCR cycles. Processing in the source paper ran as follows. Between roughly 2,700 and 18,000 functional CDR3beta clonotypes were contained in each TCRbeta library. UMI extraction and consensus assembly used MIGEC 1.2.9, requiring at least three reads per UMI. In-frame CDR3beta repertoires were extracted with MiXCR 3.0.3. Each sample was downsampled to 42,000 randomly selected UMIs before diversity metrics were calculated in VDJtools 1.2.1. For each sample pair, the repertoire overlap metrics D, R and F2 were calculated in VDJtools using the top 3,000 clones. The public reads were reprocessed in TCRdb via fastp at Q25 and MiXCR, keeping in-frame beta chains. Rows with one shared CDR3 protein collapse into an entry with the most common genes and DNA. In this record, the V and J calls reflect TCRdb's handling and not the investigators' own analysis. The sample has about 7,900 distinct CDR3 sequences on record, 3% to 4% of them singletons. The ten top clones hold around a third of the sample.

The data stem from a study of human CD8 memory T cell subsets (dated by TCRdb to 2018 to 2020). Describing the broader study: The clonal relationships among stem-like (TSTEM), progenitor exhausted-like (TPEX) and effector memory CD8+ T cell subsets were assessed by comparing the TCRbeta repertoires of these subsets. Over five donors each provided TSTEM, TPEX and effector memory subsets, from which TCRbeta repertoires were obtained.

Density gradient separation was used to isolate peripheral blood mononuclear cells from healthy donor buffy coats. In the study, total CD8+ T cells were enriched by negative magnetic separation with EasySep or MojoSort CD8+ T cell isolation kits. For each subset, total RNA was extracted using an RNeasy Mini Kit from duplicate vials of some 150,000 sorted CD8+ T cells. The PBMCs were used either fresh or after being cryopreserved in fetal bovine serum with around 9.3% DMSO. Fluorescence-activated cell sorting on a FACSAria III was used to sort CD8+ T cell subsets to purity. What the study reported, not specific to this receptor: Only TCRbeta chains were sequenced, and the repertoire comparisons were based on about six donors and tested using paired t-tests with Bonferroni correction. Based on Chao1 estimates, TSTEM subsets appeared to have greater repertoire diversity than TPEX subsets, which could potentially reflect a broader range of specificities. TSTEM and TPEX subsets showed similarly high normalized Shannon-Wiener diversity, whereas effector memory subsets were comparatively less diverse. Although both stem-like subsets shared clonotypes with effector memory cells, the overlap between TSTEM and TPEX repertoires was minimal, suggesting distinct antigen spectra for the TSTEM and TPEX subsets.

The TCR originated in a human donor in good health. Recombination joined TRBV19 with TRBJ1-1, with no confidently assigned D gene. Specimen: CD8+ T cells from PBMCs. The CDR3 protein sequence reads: CASSISGNTEAFF. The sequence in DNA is TGTGCCAGTAGTATTTCCGGGAACACTGAAGCTTTCTTT.